This T cell receptor beta chain appears in the sequencing data of a study of blood T cell repertoires in COVID-19. Study background: Sample material is recorded as cDNA or gDNA derived from T cells, B-cell-depleted T cells, or PBMCs.

V was pared by 1 base and J by 4 bases, with 2 bases of the junction left unmatched. CDR1 is SGHVS, CDR2 FQNEAQ, per germline. The CDR3 sequence is 14 residues long. Here immunoSEQ multiplex PCR was the method, and the copy in TCRdb shows in-frame clones only, minus some. The sample holds roughly 240,000 clones; approximately 84% are singletons and the top ten take 3%. In its sample, this clone was seen once. The TCR comes from a woman between 25 and 40 years old who had recovered from COVID-19. V and J are TRBV7-8 and TRBJ1-1, with 8 bases fitting TRBD1. Sequenced input: peripheral blood. CDR3 coding DNA: TGTGCCAGCAGCTTAGGACAGGGGAGCACTGAAGCTTTCTTT. Its protein is CASSLGQGSTEAFF.